This T cell receptor (beta chain) was sequenced for a study of T cell responses to AZD1222 COVID-19 vaccine. The assay was immunoSEQ multiplex PCR, and TCRdb's table has in-frame clones only and misses some. The profile shows approximately 70,000 clones, more than 70% of them singletons. The specimen comprised peripheral blood, sampled 28 days after the second dose of the MenACWY control vaccine. The sequence derives from an adult who received the MenACWY meningococcal vaccine as a control.

The CDR3 bases are TGTGCCAGCACCCCGGTCGGACAGGGGGCGGGTGAGCAGTACTTC. Its translation is CASTPVGQGAGEQYF. The chain recombines TRBV27 with TRBJ2-7, with TRBD1 matching 11 bases. V shed 7 bases, J shed 7 bases, and the junction held 12 bases outside the gene matches. This CDR3 is 15 amino acids long. Germline assignment: CDR1 MNHEY and CDR2 SMNVEV (reference sequence).